The text below deals with one TCR beta chain. Germline CDR1 is SGDLS and CDR2 is YYNGEE. The CDR3 length is 16 residues. J gave up 3 bases and V 0 bases, and 5 bases lay outside the gene matches. Using immunoSEQ multiplex PCR, the repertoire was profiled, and TCRdb retains in-frame clones only, with some absent. The table includes 50,000 or so clones, 85% to 95% detected once. This sample stems from a study of T cell changes during pregnancy in multiple sclerosis. This specimen consisted of CD4+ T cells from peripheral blood mononuclear cells, obtained in the second trimester of pregnancy. This clonotype originated in a female donor with multiple sclerosis, enrolled in a pregnancy study. The chain carries TRBV9 and TRBJ1-5, with 8 bases lining up with TRBD1. Written as DNA, the CDR3 is TGTGCCAGCAGCGTAGTTGAGACAGGGGACAATCAGCCCCAGCATTTT. Its protein product is CASSVVETGDNQPQHF.